These 18 T cell receptor beta chains were sequenced from one sample in a study of primary melanoma T cells and metastatic recurrence. TCRdb's table, derived via immunoSEQ multiplex PCR, lists solely in-frame clones and lacks some. The sample includes 600 to 850 clones, around 69% of them seen just once. Sequencing was done on a sample of melanoma tumor tissue. The receptors shown here come from a human donor with melanoma.

The chain recombines TRBV15 with TRBJ1-2; no clear D gene. V shed 0 bases and J shed 1 base, with 9 bases lying between them. Germline values: CDR1 LNHNV, CDR2 YYDKDF (reference sequence). The CDR3 runs to 15 residues. The CDR3 spells CATSRDRASNYGYTF. CDR3 bases: TGTGCCACCAGCAGAGATCGGGCGAGTAACTATGGCTACACCTTC.

The CDR3 spells CASSQLAGTSYEQYF. CDR3 sequence (DNA): TGCGCCAGCAGCCAACTAGCGGGTACTTCCTACGAGCAGTACTTC. The J gene is TRBJ2-7, the V gene TRBV23-1, with 9 positions matching TRBD2. TRBV23-1 qualifies as an ORF whose function is uncertain. The CDR3 consists of 15 residues. After removal of 6 bases from V and 1 base from J, the junction contained 7 bases not matched to a gene.

The V and J genes are TRBV19 and TRBJ2-1, with 7 bases matching TRBD2. J lost 6 bases, V lost 3 bases, and 17 bases had no gene match. CDR3 length: 18 residues. CDR1 is LNHDA, CDR2 SQIVND, per germline (reference sequence). The CDR3: CASSIHGVNTAGVNEQFF. Here the CDR3 DNA reads TGTGCCAGTAGTATCCACGGCGTTAATACCGCGGGGGTCAATGAGCAGTTCTTC.

The V gene is TRBV28, the J gene TRBJ1-6; D possibly corresponds to TRBD1 (5 bases). Germline V gives CDR1 MDHEN, CDR2 SYDVKM. Trimming shortened V by 4 bases and J by 8 bases, and 15 bases separated the two germline ends. CDR3 size: 15 residues. The CDR3 sequence is CASSSGTAWDSPLHF. In DNA, the CDR3 is TGTGCCAGCAGTTCCGGGACTGCATGGGATTCACCCCTCCACTTT.

The chain is built from TRBV19 and TRBJ1-1; D uncertain. The V end lost 1 base, the J end lost 5 bases, and 14 bases lay between the germline ends. The germline V gene has CDR1 LNHDA and CDR2 SQIVND (reference sequence). CDR3 length: 15 residues. The DNA for the CDR3 is TGTGCCAGTAGTATAGCGTTAGTCGGGAGGACTGAAGCTTTCTTT. Amino acid sequence: CASSIALVGRTEAFF.

CDR3 loop: CASSIGRWTYYEQYF. CDR3 sequence (DNA): TGTGCCAGTAGTATAGGACGGTGGACCTACTACGAGCAGTACTTC. The gene calls are TRBV19 and TRBJ2-7; the D is unclear. The V and J ends lost 1 base and 3 bases respectively, with 13 bases between them. The CDR3 extends over 15 amino acids. Looked up from germline, CDR1 is LNHDA and CDR2 is SQIVND (reference sequence).

The chain carries TRBV11-3 and TRBJ2-7, with 9 bases lining up with TRBD1. The CDR3 is 16 amino acids. The trim removed 3 bases at V and 5 bases at J, leaving 11 bases unmatched. Germline V gene data show CDR1 as SGHNT and CDR2 as YENEEA. The CDR3 DNA is TGTGCCAGCAGCTTGGGGGACAGGGTGAGCCCCCACGAGCAGTACTTC. Amino acids: CASSLGDRVSPHEQYF.

The rearrangement links TRBV27 to TRBJ1-2; TRBD1 matches 7 bases. CDR3 length: 17 residues. Germline CDR1 reads MNHEY; CDR2 reads SMNVEV (reference sequence). J gave up 6 bases and V 4 bases, and 17 bases lay outside the gene matches. CDR3 in DNA: TGTGCCAGCAGTTCGACCGGGACAGAGGGTTTTCGCAATGGCTACACCTTC. Amino acids: CASSSTGTEGFRNGYTF.

This chain links TRBV4-1 with TRBJ2-1, with TRBD2 matching over 7 bases. CDR3 length equals 16 residues. J was trimmed by 2 bases and V by 0 bases; bases with no gene match: 4. From germline, CDR1 is MGHRA and CDR2 YSYEKL. CDR3 nucleotide sequence: TGCGCCAGCAGCCAAGAGGGCGGGAGCGCCTACAATGAGCAGTTCTTC. Its protein product is CASSQEGGSAYNEQFF.

In its sample, this clone was seen once. This sequence joins TRBV14 and TRBJ1-2; D unclear. Germline V gene sequence: CDR1 SGHDN, CDR2 FVKESK. CDR3 length: 12 amino acids. V was clipped by 4 bases and J by 2 bases, with 5 bases between them. CDR3 coding DNA: TGTGCCAGCAGCCCAGCCAACTATGGCTACACCTTC. Residues: CASSPANYGYTF.

The genes are TRBV19 and TRBJ2-7; D is unresolved. Per germline, CDR1 LNHDA and CDR2 SQIVND (reference sequence). V dropped 2 bases and J dropped 2 bases, with 10 bases sitting between them. The CDR3 contains 14 residues. The CDR3 sequence is CASSIRSPAYEQYF. CDR3 in DNA: TGTGCCAGTAGTATAAGATCCCCGGCCTACGAGCAGTACTTC.

V usage is TRBV6-8 and J usage is TRBJ1-2; D uncertain. V lost 6 bases to trimming and J lost 0 bases, with 8 bases between them. The CDR3 runs 13 residues. From germline, CDR1 is MNHGY and CDR2 SAAAGT. CDR3 sequence (DNA): TGTGCCAGCAGGGAACCGCCTAACTATGGCTACACCTTC. Amino acid sequence: CASREPPNYGYTF.

This clone was detected only once. The chain links TRBV7-7 to TRBJ2-1, with D unresolved. Trimming cost V 5 bases and J 3 bases, with 11 bases left between them. The CDR3 runs to 14 residues. Per germline, CDR1 SSHAT and CDR2 FNYEAQ (reference sequence). The CDR3 coding sequence is TGTGCCAGCAGCCCGTTGGGTGACTACAATGAGCAGTTCTTC. It specifies CASSPLGDYNEQFF.

V gene TRBV7-5 combines with J gene TRBJ2-5; whether TRBD2, the table's D call, matches the DNA was not checked. TRBV7-5 is a pseudogene segment. This CDR3 is 16 amino acids long. The CDR3: CASSPPLGREAETQYF. The CDR3 DNA sequence: TGTGCCAGCAGCCCCCCCTTAGGGCGGGAGGCAGAGACCCAGTACTTC.

This clone has a single count. The genes are TRBV19 and TRBJ1-2; tentatively, D is TRBD1 (5 bases). The CDR3 runs 15 residues. Trimming pared 6 bases from V and 0 bases from J, leaving 14 bases between. CDR1 and CDR2 (germline): LNHDA, SQIVND (reference sequence). This chain's CDR3 is CASSNSGRSNYGYTF. The CDR3 nucleotides read TGTGCCAGTAGCAACTCAGGGAGGTCTAACTATGGCTACACCTTC.

The chain carries TRBV19 and TRBJ2-1; TRBD1 agrees at 11 bases. The V gene end was trimmed by 5 bases and the J gene end by 2 bases; junction bases not matched to a gene: 2. Germline loops: CDR1 LNHDA, CDR2 SQIVND (reference sequence). The CDR3 length is 15 residues. CDR3 nucleotide sequence: TGTGCCAGTAGTGGGACAGGGGGACCCTACAATGAGCAGTTCTTC. Residues: CASSGTGGPYNEQFF.

This clone is hyperexpanded by share. The J gene is TRBJ2-5, the V gene TRBV11-3; 10 nucleotides line up with TRBD2. V lost 3 bases and J lost 5; bases outside the gene matches: 9. This CDR3 comprises 16 residues. The germline V gene encodes CDR1 SGHNT and CDR2 YENEEA. CDR3 coding DNA: TGTGCCAGCAGCTTGGGGGCTAGCGGGAGTCGCGAGACCCAGTACTTC. Its translation: CASSLGASGSRETQYF.

The rearrangement links TRBV6-8 to TRBJ1-1, with D uncertain. The CDR3 is made up of 13 amino acids. The germline V and J ends were trimmed by 6 bases and 10 bases, with 18 bases remaining between them. The germline CDR1 and CDR2 sequences are MNHGY and SAAAGT. The CDR3 DNA reads TGTGCCAGCAGACCCCGTCGGGAGGGTTCAGCTTTCTTT. This translates into CASRPRREGSAFF.